Listed below are T cell receptor delta chains from one sample, sequenced in a study of delta chains in infants with herpesvirus infections. TCRdb re-called the RT-PCR reads via CATT. Of 3,400 or so delta-chain clones listed, about 33% were seen once; the top ten hold around 8%. Material: peripheral blood, obtained at time point 3 of longitudinal follow-up. The receptors derive from a human donor who was a Ugandan infant, either HIV-exposed or HIV-unexposed (not recorded which). The CDR3 runs from the conserved cysteine through the conserved F or W. D genes are given only for firm matches. Clone size is given for some rows only: seen once, a few or many times, or a class if the clone is expanded.

d_call j_call clone_size v_call cdr3_aa cdr3_nt
TRDD3 TRDJ3 NA TRDV2 CACDTGDPLSSWDTRQMFF TGTGCCTGTGACACGGGGGATCCCCTCAGCTCCTGGGACACCCGACAGATGTTTTTC
TRDD3 TRDJ3 NA TRDV2 CACDTGTGGYSSSWDTRQMFF TGTGCCTGTGACACCGGTACTGGGGGATACTCGAGCTCCTGGGACACCCGACAGATGTTTTTC
NA TRDJ1 NA TRAV38-2/DV8 CAYRSRRVALVNKLIF TGTGCTTATAGGAGCCGAAGAGTAGCCCTGGTAAATAAACTCATCTTT
TRDD3 TRDJ2 NA TRDV2 CACTGGYAAQLFF TGTGCCTGTACTGGGGGATATGCGGCACAACTCTTCTTT
NA TRDJ1 few TRAV29/DV5 CAARDSSTEDTFGYTDKLIF TGTGCAGCAAGAGATAGCTCCACCGAGGATACATTCGGGTACACCGATAAACTCATCTTT
TRDD3 TRDJ3 few TRDV2 CACDILGGLSWDTRQMFF TGTGCCTGTGACATACTGGGGGGCCTCTCCTGGGACACCCGACAGATGTTTTTC
TRDD3 TRDJ1 NA TRDV1 CALGDPIPFPTPLLGDAYTDKLIF TGTGCTCTTGGGGACCCGATCCCGTTTCCTACCCCTCTACTGGGGGATGCGTACACCGATAAACTCATCTTT
NA TRDJ1 once TRDV3 CAYYPGRGSPKGTDKLIF TGTGCCTATTATCCGGGTCGGGGATCACCGAAAGGGACCGATAAACTCATCTTT
NA TRDJ1 few TRDV1 CALGPYDPYNAPKLIF TGTGCTCTTGGTCCCTACGATCCGTACAACGCCCCGAAACTCATCTTT
TRDD3 TRDJ1 large TRDV1 CALGELRPQTLGGGHTDKLIF TGTGCTCTTGGGGAACTAAGGCCCCAAACACTTGGTGGGGGACACACCGATAAACTCATCTTT
TRDD3 TRDJ1 few TRDV1 CALGRTRGYRVLGDFVPDKLIF TGTGCTCTTGGGCGGACCCGGGGCTACCGCGTACTGGGGGATTTTGTCCCCGATAAACTCATCTTT
TRDD3 TRDJ2 NA TRDV2 CACDFYWGITLTAQLFF TGTGCCTGTGACTTTTACTGGGGGATAACTTTGACAGCACAACTCTTCTTT
TRDD3 TRDJ1 NA TRDV1 CALGESADRESPYWGIYTDKLIF TGTGCTCTTGGGGAATCCGCGGACCGAGAATCCCCCTACTGGGGGATTTACACCGATAAACTCATCTTT
NA TRDJ1 few TRDV1 CALGEILQLGQDKLIF TGTGCTCTTGGGGAGATTTTGCAGCTGGGGCAAGATAAACTCATCTTT
TRDD3 TRDJ1 medium-sized TRDV1 CALGALYWGIRRMYTDKLIF TGTGCTCTTGGGGCCTTATACTGGGGGATACGCCGAATGTACACCGATAAACTCATCTTT
NA TRDJ3 once TRDV2 CACDTWSVGDTSSWDTRQMFF TGTGCCTGTGACACGTGGAGCGTAGGGGACACAAGCTCCTGGGACACCCGACAGATGTTTTTC
NA TRDJ1 few TRDV1 CALGAGRARPPYTDKLIF TGTGCTCTTGGGGCCGGAAGGGCACGGCCCCCATACACCGATAAACTCATCTTT
NA TRDJ1 NA TRDV1 CALGEHPSPNFAGSVAKLIF TGTGCTCTTGGGGAACATCCTTCCCCGAACTTCGCAGGCAGCGTGGCTAAACTCATCTTT
TRDD3 TRDJ1 medium-sized TRDV2 CACDTGWGSDKLIF TGTGCCTGTGACACCGGCTGGGGGTCAGATAAACTCATCTTT
TRDD3 TRDJ1 NA TRDV1 CALGVLPNSVWGIRGLIF TGTGCTCTTGGGGTCCTTCCTAATTCAGTCTGGGGGATACGCGGACTCATCTTT
TRDD3 TRDJ3 NA TRDV2 CACDTLGDSSWDTRQMFF TGTGCCTGTGACACCTTGGGGGATAGCTCCTGGGACACCCGACAGATGTTTTTC
TRDD3 TRDJ1 NA TRDV1 CALGELEEAPRAGGSTSYTDKLIF TGTGCTCTTGGGGAACTAGAAGAAGCCCCCCGGGCCGGGGGATCTACGTCGTACACCGATAAACTCATCTTT
NA TRDJ1 medium-sized TRDV1 CALGEEESHWYDKLIF TGTGCTCTTGGGGAAGAGGAGAGCCACTGGTACGATAAACTCATCTTT
NA TRDJ1 medium-sized TRDV1 CALGEPPSPLTPRAKLIF TGTGCTCTTGGGGAACCCCCTTCCCCCCTTACTCCCCGGGCTAAACTCATCTTT
TRDD3 TRDJ1 medium-sized TRDV1 CALGESTFPGDPNWDHTDKLIF TGTGCTCTTGGGGAATCCACGTTCCCGGGGGATCCGAACTGGGACCACACCGATAAACTCATCTTT
TRDD3 TRDJ2 few TRDV2 CACDWLGASLTAQLFF TGTGCCTGTGACTGGCTGGGGGCCTCTTTGACAGCACAACTCTTCTTT
TRDD3 TRDJ1 NA TRDV2 CACDFGGYTDKLIF TGTGCCTGTGACTTTGGGGGATACACCGATAAACTCATCTTT
TRDD3 TRDJ1 NA TRDV2 CACDSVPHWGIRMDTDKLIF TGTGCCTGTGACTCAGTCCCCCACTGGGGGATACGCATGGACACCGATAAACTCATCTTT
NA TRDJ1 large TRDV1 CALGELPTWGFTDKLIF TGTGCTCTTGGGGAACTTCCTACGTGGGGGTTTACCGATAAACTCATCTTT
NA TRDJ3 medium-sized TRDV2 CACDSTGSSWDTRQMFF TGTGCCTGTGACAGTACTGGGAGCTCCTGGGACACCCGACAGATGTTTTTC
NA TRDJ1 medium-sized TRDV1 CALGDLPKYTDKLIF TGTGCTCTTGGGGACCTTCCCAAGTACACCGATAAACTCATCTTT
TRDD3 TRDJ3 NA TRAV29/DV5 CAASALRRFTGGYASGYWDTRQMFF TGTGCAGCAAGCGCCCTACGTCGATTTACTGGGGGATACGCTTCAGGTTACTGGGACACCCGACAGATGTTTTTC
TRDD3 TRDJ2 few TRDV2 CACDTLGGYSLTAQLFF TGTGCCTGTGACACCCTTGGGGGATACTCTTTGACAGCACAACTCTTCTTT
TRDD3 TRDJ3 few TRDV1 CALGESASGIRGPWDTRQMFF TGTGCTCTTGGGGAATCTGCTAGCGGGATACGGGGCCCCTGGGACACCCGACAGATGTTTTTC
TRDD3 TRDJ3 NA TRDV2 CACDTVLGDTPSSWDTRQMFF TGTGCCTGTGACACCGTACTGGGGGATACGCCGAGCTCCTGGGACACCCGACAGATGTTTTTC
NA TRDJ1 medium-sized TRDV1 CALGGRGTFLYTDKLIF TGTGCTCTTGGGGGTAGGGGGACCTTTCTGTACACCGATAAACTCATCTTT
TRDD3 TRDJ1 NA TRDV1 CALGQKLPPYWGTYTDKLIF TGTGCTCTTGGGCAGAAGTTACCCCCGTACTGGGGGACGTACACCGATAAACTCATCTTT
NA TRDJ1 large TRDV3 CALEKVIKLIF TGTGCCCTAGAAAAAGTAATTAAACTCATCTTT
TRDD3 TRDJ1 NA TRDV1 CALGGKVASYWGIQYTDKLIF TGTGCTCTTGGGGGAAAGGTGGCCTCTTACTGGGGGATTCAGTACACCGATAAACTCATCTTT
TRDD3 TRDJ1 few TRDV1 CALGEWLSYGFVGDTDKLIF TGTGCTCTTGGGGAATGGCTTTCCTACGGATTCGTGGGGGATACGGATAAACTCATCTTT
TRDD3 TRDJ1 few TRDV1 CALGELPRNWGLRKAAYTDKLIF TGTGCTCTTGGGGAACTACCGCGAAACTGGGGTCTAAGGAAGGCCGCGTACACCGATAAACTCATCTTT
TRDD3 TRDJ3 medium-sized TRDV2 CACDILGDTNSWDTRQMFF TGTGCCTGTGACATCTTGGGGGATACGAACTCCTGGGACACCCGACAGATGTTTTTC
TRDD3 TRDJ1 medium-sized TRDV1 CALGEKWGIRGWSYTDKLIF TGTGCTCTTGGGGAAAAATGGGGGATACGCGGTTGGTCGTACACCGATAAACTCATCTTT
TRDD3 TRDJ1 medium-sized TRDV1 CALGERLDIGYWGASYTDKLIF TGTGCTCTTGGGGAACGTCTGGATATAGGGTACTGGGGGGCCTCCTACACCGATAAACTCATCTTT
NA TRDJ1 NA TRDV1 CALGELGFSPLYTDKLIF TGTGCTCTTGGGGAACTAGGGTTCTCCCCCCTGTACACCGATAAACTCATCTTT
TRDD3 TRDJ1 few TRDV1 CALGEIPSQTLGDLLYTDKLIF TGTGCTCTTGGGGAGATTCCTTCTCAAACCCTGGGGGACCTACTGTACACCGATAAACTCATCTTT
NA TRDJ1 large TRDV1 CALGEIGIYTDKLIF TGTGCTCTTGGGGAAATAGGGATCTACACCGATAAACTCATCTTT
TRDD3 TRDJ1 NA TRDV1 CALGELPLSGGDTRIRVGTDKLIF TGTGCTCTTGGGGAACTTCCCCTAAGTGGGGGGGATACGCGTATTCGGGTGGGCACCGATAAACTCATCTTT
TRDD3 TRDJ2 large TRDV1 CALGEPGPSLVLGDTRTAQLFF TGTGCTCTTGGGGAACCGGGGCCTTCCTTGGTACTGGGGGATACTCGAACAGCACAACTCTTCTTT
TRDD3 TRDJ1 NA TRDV2 CACALNRGFSSTGGYIGKLIF TGTGCCTGTGCCTTAAACCGGGGGTTCTCGAGTACTGGGGGATACATCGGGAAACTCATCTTT
NA TRDJ3 large TRDV2 CACDILGDTRQMFF TGTGCCTGTGACATACTGGGGGACACCCGACAGATGTTTTTC